Listed below are T cell receptor beta chains from one sample, sequenced in a study of T cell responses to AZD1222 COVID-19 vaccine. Clones were sequenced by immunoSEQ multiplex PCR, and TCRdb holds only the in-frame ones, with some missing. The data show 120,000 or so clones, 80% to 95% seen once. The source material was peripheral blood, sampled 28 days after the second AZD1222 dose. Receptor source: an adult who received the AZD1222 COVID-19 vaccine. Both conserved end residues are part of each CDR3. Fields, in order: clone size, J gene, D gene, V gene, CDR3 protein, CDR3 DNA. The D gene is left open where the match is weak. The listing skips clone size in some rows; elsewhere it reads once, few, many or a size class.

.,TRBJ2-1,.,TRBV19,CASSMIPRGGNEQFF,TGTGCCAGTAGTATGATCCCCAGGGGGGGCAATGAGCAGTTCTTC
.,TRBJ1-2,.,TRBV21-1,CASSKGGHYGYTF,TGTGCCAGCAGCAAAGGGGGACATTATGGCTACACCTTC
few,TRBJ2-7,.,TRBV19,CASSTPAPDGYEQYF,TGTGCCAGTAGTACTCCCGCACCGGACGGATACGAGCAGTACTTC
.,TRBJ2-2,.,TRBV18,CASSLTGNNAGELFF,TGTGCCAGCTCACTTACAGGGAATAACGCCGGGGAGCTGTTTTTT
.,TRBJ1-2,.,TRBV10-2,CASSGRNYGYTF,TGCGCCAGCAGCGGGCGGAACTATGGCTACACCTTC
.,TRBJ2-7,.,TRBV2,CASKTGEVSYEQYF,TGTGCCAGTAAGACAGGTGAGGTCTCCTACGAGCAGTACTTC
.,TRBJ1-2,.,TRBV27,CASRVMGGSYGYTF,TGTGCCAGCAGGGTCATGGGGGGAAGCTATGGCTACACCTTC
.,TRBJ1-1,TRBD1,TRBV10-3,CAISETGGSPEAFF,TGTGCCATCAGTGAAACAGGGGGATCGCCTGAAGCTTTCTTT
.,TRBJ1-2,.,TRBV30,CAWSPPDRFNYGYTF,TGTGCCTGGAGTCCACCGGACAGATTCAACTATGGCTACACCTTC
few,TRBJ1-2,TRBD1,TRBV9,CASSADGQATTGYTF,TGTGCCAGCAGCGCGGACGGACAGGCGACCACTGGCTACACCTTC
.,TRBJ1-2,TRBD1,TRBV5-5,CASSSDRRSGTF,TGTGCCAGCAGCTCGGACAGGCGATCCGGCACCTTC
.,TRBJ2-3,TRBD2,TRBV7-3,CASRLLAGSTDTQYF,TGTGCCAGCAGATTACTAGCGGGGAGCACAGATACGCAGTATTTT
.,TRBJ2-5,.,TRBV5-1,CASSLGGNQETQYF,TGCGCCAGCAGCTTGGGCGGAAACCAAGAGACCCAGTACTTC
.,TRBJ2-1,TRBD2,TRBV24-1,CATSGVSAGGRNEQFF,TGTGCCACCAGTGGGGTTTCGGCGGGGGGGCGGAATGAGCAGTTCTTC
.,TRBJ1-1,TRBD1,TRBV5-1,CASSPGQGLTEAFF,TGCGCCAGCAGCCCTGGACAGGGACTCACTGAAGCTTTCTTT
.,TRBJ1-6,.,TRBV7-6,CASSSTGHSPLHF,TGTGCCAGCAGCTCTACAGGGCATTCACCCCTCCACTTT
.,TRBJ2-2,TRBD1,TRBV2,CASSLDRVGTGELFF,TGTGCCAGCAGCCTGGACAGGGTGGGCACCGGGGAGCTGTTTTTT
.,TRBJ2-3,.,TRBV7-6,CASSLGSLAHGPDTQYF,TGTGCCAGCAGCTTAGGGAGCCTGGCCCACGGCCCAGATACGCAGTATTTT
once,TRBJ2-7,TRBD2,TRBV7-9,CASSLGLAGYEQYF,TGTGCCAGCAGCTTGGGACTAGCGGGCTACGAGCAGTACTTC
.,TRBJ2-3,.,TRBV4-2,CASSQSGNTDTQYF,TGTGCTAGCAGCCAATCCGGGAACACAGATACGCAGTATTTT
.,TRBJ1-4,.,TRBV9,CASSVDPVRGTNEKLFF,TGTGCCAGCAGCGTAGACCCCGTGCGGGGCACTAATGAAAAACTGTTTTTT
.,TRBJ2-7,TRBD1,TRBV6-5,CASRQGQVYEQYF,TGTGCCAGCAGACAGGGACAGGTATACGAGCAGTACTTC
.,TRBJ2-3,TRBD2,TRBV5-4,CASSLGGGEADTQYF,TGTGCCAGCAGCTTAGGCGGGGGGGAAGCAGATACGCAGTATTTT